Listed here are 13 T cell receptor beta chains from one sample, sequenced in a study of blood T cell repertoires in COVID-19. Sequencing used immunoSEQ multiplex PCR; TCRdb keeps in-frame clones, though not all of them. The data contain tens of thousands of clones, around 87% of them seen just once; the ten biggest clones take up around 3%. What was sequenced was peripheral blood. The source of these receptors is a woman between 50 and 59 years old with active or convalescent COVID-19.

The V call is TRBV6-2 or TRBV6-3, the J call TRBJ2-7, with 14 positions matching TRBD2. Germline V gives CDR1 MNHEY, CDR2 SVGEGT. V was clipped by 5 bases and J by 1 base; unmatched bases: 7. The CDR3 is 17 residues long. The CDR3 DNA sequence: TGTGCCAGCAGTCTCCCGGGACTAGCGGGGGTTTCCTACGAGCAGTACTTC. Amino acid sequence: CASSLPGLAGVSYEQYF.

CDR3 protein: CASSYLNYGYTF. In DNA form, the CDR3 reads TGTGCCAGCAGTTACCTTAACTATGGCTACACCTTC. The V and J genes are TRBV6-2 or TRBV6-3 and TRBJ1-2, with no clear D. In germline, CDR1 is MNHEY, CDR2 SVGEGT. The CDR3 totals 12 residues. The V end was cut by 2 bases, the J end by 1 base, with 2 bases between.

The CDR3 is CASSLALRTGTENTIYF. In nucleotides, the CDR3 is TGTGCCAGCAGCTTAGCCTTACGGACAGGGACGGAAAACACCATATATTTT. The chain has TRBV7-6 and TRBJ1-3; TRBD1 agrees at 8 bases. Looked up from germline, CDR1 is SGHVS and CDR2 is FNYEAQ. With 0 bases clipped from V and 6 bases from J, the junction kept 10 bases outside the gene matches. CDR3 length: 17 residues.

The chain is built from TRBV18 and TRBJ1-4, with 10 bases aligning to TRBD1. The CDR3 has 13 amino acids. Losses at the gene ends were 8 bases for V and 7 bases for J; bases not matched to a gene: 4. Germline assignment: CDR1 KGHSH and CDR2 LQKENI. The CDR3 DNA follows: TGTGCCAGCCTGGGACAGGGGATTGAAAAACTGTTTTTT. The encoded protein is CASLGQGIEKLFF.

The chain has TRBV5-4 and TRBJ2-1, with a tentative D call TRBD2 (6 bases). The CDR3 totals 14 residues. Germline V CDR1 and CDR2: SGHNT, YYREEE (reference sequence). V lost 5 bases and J lost 6, with 15 bases in between. The CDR3 DNA reads as TGTGCCAGCAGTAGGACTCTGGAGGGCAATGAGCAGTTCTTC. It translates to CASSRTLEGNEQFF.

This sequence joins TRBV4-2 and TRBJ1-2, with D hard to call. Germline CDR1 LGHNA, CDR2 YNFKEQ. Deletions cut 1 base from V and 0 bases from J, with 12 bases between. This CDR3 comprises 16 residues. Written as DNA, the CDR3 is TGTGCCAGCAGCCAAGTCAGTACAGATCCTAACTATGGCTACACCTTC. Its translation is CASSQVSTDPNYGYTF.

The chain couples TRBV6-5 to TRBJ2-7, with 8 nucleotides matching TRBD1. The CDR3 covers 14 residues. The V gene's germline CDR1 is MNHEY and CDR2 SVGAGI. The J segment lost 0 bases and the V segment lost 7 bases, leaving 5 bases of the junction unmatched. The chain's CDR3 is CASTRQGPSYEQYF. The CDR3 DNA follows: TGTGCCAGCACCAGACAGGGGCCCTCCTACGAGCAGTACTTC.

The rearrangement uses TRBV30 and TRBJ1-1; the match to TRBD1 covers 10 bases. CDR3 length equals 13 residues. Germline CDR1 and CDR2: GTSNPN and SVGIG (reference sequence). Trimming at V came to 6 bases and at J to 5 bases, leaving 6 bases not matched to a gene. CDR3 amino acids: CACRTGGGTEAFF. CDR3 coding DNA: TGTGCCTGCCGGACAGGGGGAGGAACTGAAGCTTTCTTT. The entire variable domain, with the rest obtained from reference TRBV30 and TRBJ1-1, is as follows: SQTIHQWPATLVQPVGSPLSLECTVEGTSNPNLYWYRQAAGRGLQLLFYSVGIGQISSEVPQNLSASRPQDRQFILSSKKLLLSDSGFYLCACRTGGGTEAFFGQGTRLTVV.

The gene calls are TRBV27 and TRBJ2-7, with 7 bases lining up with TRBD1. Germline assignment: CDR1 MNHEY and CDR2 SMNVEV (reference sequence). The CDR3 covers 15 residues. V shed 0 bases, J shed 2 bases, and the junction held 4 bases outside the gene matches. This chain's CDR3 is CASSLSRTGAYEQYF. The CDR3 DNA is TGTGCCAGCAGTTTATCTAGGACAGGAGCCTACGAGCAGTACTTC.

The chain joins TRBV7-9 to TRBJ1-2; a possible D gene is TRBD1 (6 bases). There are 13 residues in the CDR3. V lost 3 bases to trimming and J lost 7 bases, with 12 bases between them. Germline CDR1 SEHNR, CDR2 FQNEAQ (reference sequence). CDR3 sequence (DNA): TGTGCCAGCAGCTTTTACAGGGCGGGTGGCTACACCTTC. The encoded protein is CASSFYRAGGYTF.

The rearrangement joins TRBV7-3 to TRBJ2-2; 9 bases agree with TRBD2. The CDR3 is made up of 17 amino acids. CDR1 is SGHTA, CDR2 FQGTGA, per germline. The ends lost 1 base at V and 1 base at J; junction bases unmatched: 4. The CDR3: CASSLNPSGVNTGELFF. The CDR3 DNA is TGTGCCAGCAGCTTAAACCCTAGCGGGGTGAACACCGGGGAGCTGTTTTTT.

This sequence joins TRBV7-2 and TRBJ2-1; 7 positions agree with TRBD1. V shed 5 bases and J 7 bases; nucleotides not matched to a gene: 11. The CDR3 consists of 15 residues. Per the germline V gene, CDR1 is SGHTA and CDR2 is FQGNSA. This CDR3 reads CASSIDRVMRNEQFF. The CDR3 DNA sequence: TGTGCCAGCAGCATCGACAGGGTAATGAGGAATGAGCAGTTCTTC.

The rearrangement uses TRBV5-1 and TRBJ1-5; D perhaps matches TRBD1 (6 bases). The length of the CDR3 is 14 residues. CDR1 SGHRS and CDR2 YFSETQ come from the germline V gene. V dropped 0 bases and J dropped 7 bases, with 11 bases sitting between them. The CDR3 region has the DNA TGCGCCAGCAGCTTGGCAGGGGTAGAGCAGCCCCAGCATTTT. Protein product: CASSLAGVEQPQHF.